This TCR beta chain was sequenced for a study of PD-L1 blockade in urothelial cancer. Study findings and constraints: Below-median TCR clonality that was measured in pretreatment blood predicted better survival.

The CDR3 is made up of 13 amino acids. Looked up from germline, CDR1 is SEHNR and CDR2 is FQNEAQ (reference sequence). Trimming removed 3 bases from V and 8 bases from J, with 11 bases in between. Regarding time point: peripheral blood 6 weeks after treatment start. About this clone itself: Its target is not known.

The method was immunoSEQ multiplex PCR; TCRdb's version includes in-frame clones alone and lacks a portion of them. The sample has about 120,000 clones; approximately 90% are singletons. Here the sequenced sample was PBMCs, taken around atezolizumab (anti-PD-L1) treatment. The chain is built from TRBV7-9 and TRBJ2-1, with unresolved D. This TCR was sampled from a man in his fifties or sixties with urothelial cancer. This CDR3 is CASSFQAGYEQFF. CDR3 DNA: TGTGCCAGCAGCTTTCAGGCTGGCTATGAGCAGTTCTTC.